The next 14 T cell receptor beta chains were all read from a single sample in a study of CD8+ T cells in alopecia areata (dated by TCRdb to the late 2010s). Library generation was performed with the immunoSEQ multiplex PCR assay. For TCR sequencing, RNA was extracted from every sample and reverse transcribed into cDNA to serve as template. TCRdb re-hosts the immuneACCESS table, in-frame sequences only. Its copies lack some clones; in the studies checked, an unresolved V gene accounts for under half of them, and the cause for the rest is not known. The sample table lists 150,000 or so clones, around 86% of them with a count of one. About 15% of the sample is in the top ten clones. The time point label for this specimen denotes: baseline before oral tofacitinib. Sample: CD8+ T cells sorted from blood, taken at week 0. The receptors were gathered from a human donor with alopecia areata.

The gene calls are TRBV9 and TRBJ1-1, with D unresolved. Germline-derived CDR1 and CDR2 are SGDLS and YYNGEE. The CDR3 extends over 16 amino acids. The V end was cut by 3 bases, the J end by 0 bases, with 15 bases between. CDR3 coding DNA: TGTGCCAGCAGCGCCTTCAGGACGAGCCTGAACACTGAAGCTTTCTTT. This gives the protein CASSAFRTSLNTEAFF.

V is TRBV9 and J is TRBJ2-2, with a tentative D call TRBD2 (6 bases). Trimming removed 6 bases at V and 7 bases at J, with 19 bases between. Germline CDR1 is SGDLS and CDR2 is YYNGEE. The CDR3 consists of 15 residues. CDR3 sequence (DNA): TGTGCCAGCAACCGGGGCGGGGCAGGAAGCGGGGAGCTGTTTTTT. Translating it yields CASNRGGAGSGELFF. Full variable domain (missing parts from reference TRBV9 and TRBJ2-2): DSGVTQTPKHLITATGQRVTLRCSPRSGDLSVYWYQQSLDQGLQFLIQYYNGEERAKGNILERFSAQQFPDLHSELNLSSLELGDSALYFCASNRGGAGSGELFFGEGSRLTVL.

The gene calls are TRBV9 and TRBJ1-2; D unresolved. The germline gives CDR1 SGDLS, CDR2 YYNGEE. The ends were cut back, 5 bases at V and 4 bases at J, with 9 bases in the middle. CDR3 size: 12 residues. CDR3 sequence reads: CASREGGYGYTF. DNA for the CDR3: TGTGCCAGCAGAGAGGGTGGCTATGGCTACACCTTC.

This clone was seen a handful of times. V and J are TRBV29-1 and TRBJ2-7; D may match TRBD1 or TRBD2 (5 bases each). Germline V CDR1 and CDR2: SQVTM, ANQGSEA. This CDR3 comprises 13 residues. Trimming took 6 bases from V and 6 from J, leaving 18 bases between them. CDR3: CSVLTGTGREQYF. In DNA form, the CDR3 reads TGCAGCGTCCTGACCGGGACGGGGCGCGAGCAGTACTTC.

The V call is TRBV5-1, the J call TRBJ2-2; the match to TRBD1 covers 11 bases. Trimming cost V 3 bases and J 1 base; bases outside gene matches: 8. The CDR3 length is 18 residues. The germline CDR1 and CDR2 sequences are SGHRS and YFSETQ. The DNA for the CDR3 is TGCGCCAGCAGCTCCTTGGGACAGGGGGTGAAGAACACCGGGGAGCTGTTTTTT. This translates into CASSSLGQGVKNTGELFF.

CDR3 loop: CASSFPGTSGISYEQYF. DNA for the CDR3: TGTGCCAGCAGCTTCCCCGGGACTAGCGGGATCTCCTACGAGCAGTACTTC. The rearrangement joins TRBV7-9 to TRBJ2-7, with 13 bases matching TRBD2. The CDR3 extends over 17 amino acids. V shed 3 bases and J 0 bases; nucleotides not matched to a gene: 5. Germline V gene lookup returns CDR1 SEHNR and CDR2 FQNEAQ (reference sequence).

The count of this clone is one. The same CDR3 can be traced to other DNA sequences in this sample. The chain recombines TRBV7-6 with TRBJ2-3; no firm D call. Germline lookup yields CDR1 SGHVS and CDR2 FNYEAQ. Trimming took off 3 bases at V and 1 base at J, with 2 bases between the two ends. The CDR3 is 12 amino acids. In DNA, the CDR3 is TGTGCCAGCAGCTTGGGCACAGATACGCAGTATTTT. Translated, it gives CASSLGTDTQYF. Full variable domain (missing parts from reference TRBV7-6 and TRBJ2-3): GAGVSQSPRYKVTKRGQDVALRCDPISGHVSLYWYRQALGQGPEFLTYFNYEAQQDKSGLPNDRFSAERPEGSISTLTIQRTEQRDSAMYRCASSLGTDTQYFGPGTRLTVL.

V and J are TRBV5-1 and TRBJ2-7, with D tentatively TRBD1 (6 bases). This CDR3 has 13 amino acids. V shed 3 bases and J shed 0 bases, with 7 bases lying between them. In germline, CDR1 is SGHRS, CDR2 YFSETQ. DNA for the CDR3: TGCGCCAGCAGCTGGGACAACTCCTACGAGCAGTACTTC. Its translation: CASSWDNSYEQYF. Drawing the rest from reference TRBV5-1 and TRBJ2-7, the complete variable domain is KAGVTQTPRYLIKTRGQQVTLSCSPISGHRSVSWYQQTPGQGLQFLFEYFSETQRNKGNFPGRFSGRQFSNSRSEMNVSTLELGDSALYLCASSWDNSYEQYFGPGTRLTVT.

V gene TRBV11-1 combines with J gene TRBJ2-5, with a possible D match to TRBD1 (5 bases). This CDR3 contains 14 residues. CDR1 and CDR2 (germline): SGHAT, FQDESV (reference sequence). V lost 5 bases to trimming and J lost 0 bases, with 10 bases between them. This chain's CDR3 is CASSPTEDQETQYF. The CDR3, as DNA: TGTGCCAGCAGCCCGACAGAAGACCAAGAGACCCAGTACTTC.

The chain uses TRBV7-8 and TRBJ2-1; TRBD1 is a possible D gene (6 bases). The germline gives CDR1 SGHVS, CDR2 FQNEAQ. The CDR3 has 14 amino acids. Trimming removed 5 bases at V and 7 bases at J, with 15 bases between. Here the CDR3 DNA reads TGTGCCAGCAGCCTCTGGGGGCCCTCTAATGAGCAGTTCTTC. It specifies CASSLWGPSNEQFF.

The chain combines TRBV27 with TRBJ1-2; D gene ambiguous. The CDR3 has 17 residues. CDR1 and CDR2 (germline): MNHEY, SMNVEV (reference sequence). V lost 4 bases and J 0 bases, leaving 18 bases between the germline ends. CDR3 amino acids: CASSSQTHTSSNYGYTF. The CDR3 nucleotides are TGTGCCAGCAGTTCCCAAACACACACCTCCTCTAACTATGGCTACACCTTC.

V gene TRBV7-9 combines with J gene TRBJ1-3; no clear D gene. V was shortened by 2 bases and J by 2 bases, with 4 bases between the two germline ends. From germline, CDR1 is SEHNR and CDR2 FQNEAQ (reference sequence). CDR3 length equals 13 residues. For the CDR3, the DNA is TGTGCCAGCAGCTTACTACCTGGAAACACCATATATTTT. This encodes CASSLLPGNTIYF.

This clone occurred once. The V and J genes are TRBV6-5 and TRBJ2-2, with D possibly being TRBD1 (5 bases). The CDR3 covers 12 residues. CDR1 MNHEY and CDR2 SVGAGI come from the germline V gene. Trimming removed 7 bases at V and 6 bases at J, with 9 bases between. Here the CDR3 DNA reads TGTGCCAGCACCACAGGATCCGGGGAGCTGTTTTTT. It specifies CASTTGSGELFF.

This sequence joins TRBV5-1 and TRBJ2-7; D ambiguous. This CDR3 comprises 17 residues. CDR1 SGHRS and CDR2 YFSETQ come from the germline V gene. The germline V and J ends were trimmed by 4 bases and 0 bases, with 20 bases remaining between them. The chain's CDR3 is CASSLGPLYQLSYEQYF. The CDR3 bases are TGCGCCAGCAGCCTTGGACCACTATATCAACTCTCCTACGAGCAGTACTTC.